The text below deals with one T cell receptor beta chain. This clone was seen a handful of times. Its recognized antigen is unknown. No quality values exist for individual bases; no much larger clone is one base distant. The receptor library was made with the immunoSEQ multiplex PCR assay. For the multiplex PCR, a mixture combining 60 forward primers for TCR Vbeta segments and 13 reverse primers for TCR Jbeta segments was used. Amplification of the CDR3 region of rearranged TCR beta genes was performed with a multiplex PCR assay on genomic DNA. The Illumina HiSeq System was used to sequence the amplified TCR beta libraries as 87-base-pair reads. As for how the authors treated the data: Across the 600 to 700 repertoires, a later analysis counted roughly 84 million unique TCR beta chains, approximately 10 million of which were shared by at least two donors. Raw reads were error-corrected and collapsed into unique sequences by a nearest-neighbor algorithm in which closely related sequences were merged to remove PCR and sequencing errors. CDR3 sequences were aligned to IMGT reference sequences to assign V, D and J gene segments. For a sequence to be retained, a match of at least six nucleotides to both a V gene segment and a J gene segment was required. Rearrangements were classified as productive when the CDR3 lacked stop codons and remained in frame with V and J, and all other rearrangements were classified as non-productive. Following IMGT convention, CDR3 was defined as the stretch from the second conserved V-encoded cysteine to the conserved J-encoded phenylalanine. In an earlier analysis of roughly 610 of the donors, sequences lacking an unambiguous match to a single V gene segment were excluded. In an earlier analysis of 587 of the donors, V segments were called functional above 56.7% productive rearrangements and were called segregating when the between-donor standard deviation exceeded 5%. A statistical classification framework was built for diagnosing cytomegalovirus status from the catalog of TCR beta chain sequences. A later analysis assigned V and J genes by comparing TCR nucleotide sequences with IMGT/GENE-DB human TR gene sequences. A later analysis assigned CDR3 sequences and most-parsimonious VDJ recombination scenarios with the TCRdist pipeline. In a later analysis, each TCR beta chain was defined by its CDR3 amino acid sequence together with its V-gene family, and reads lacking a unique V-gene family were excluded. As a way to deal with suspected cross-contamination and a sequencing artifact, a later analysis dropped 450 to 600 nucleotide sequences that were highly shared and had low generation probability. In a later analysis, a clonal expansion index was calculated for each public chain from normalized within-repertoire ranks of inferred template counts. In a later analysis, generation probabilities were computed using a VDJ recombination model fitted to out-of-frame rearrangements, and the results were checked against IGoR. In a later analysis, hypergeometric tests were used to score TCR-TCR, TCR-HLA and TCR-CMV co-occurrence, with a repertoire-size bias correction applied to TCR pairs. In a later analysis, false discovery rates were estimated by permuting HLA or CMV assignments 20 times. A later analysis grouped co-occurring TCRs with DBSCAN, adding TCRdist sequence similarity when clustering within HLA-allele-positive subsets. Repertoires with fewer than 30,000 or more than 120,000 public chains were left out of co-occurrence clustering, as were five repertoires with anomalous nucleotide sharing. TCRdb took over this immuneACCESS table, retaining in-frame rearrangements with V and J assigned. Such tables are incomplete; in checked studies, under half of the missing clones stem from an unresolved V gene, and the remainder is unexplained. Clone size and V and J calls were adopted from that table, with D and trimming inferred from the DNA. The sample records roughly 100,000 clones, 75% to 85% of which are singletons. 10% of the sample comes from the top ten.

The data derive from a study of cytomegalovirus exposure and HLA in healthy donors listed by TCRdb under 2017. Notes on the research overall: An earlier analysis of approximately 640 of the donors reported approximately 290 Gb of sequence data and roughly 110 million unique TCR beta sequences from about 200 million T cells. An early release covering just under 650 HLA-typed donors comprised about 320 gigabases of sequencing data and 85 million or so unique TCR sequences. Of the approximately 400 genotyped donors, approximately 82% fell in the genetic ancestry cluster associated with self-reported Caucasian donors. The study aimed to test whether signatures of past pathogen exposure could be identified by cataloging public T cell receptors. Using immunosequencing, the study profiled T cell repertoires from 666 subjects and related those repertoires to cytomegalovirus serostatus. Along with the roughly 700-subject first cohort, a separate validation cohort of over a hundred different subjects was used. To predict cytomegalovirus infection status, the study brought together high-throughput TCR immunosequencing, statistical association of individual TCRs with disease status, and machine learning. In a later analysis, previously published TCR beta repertoires from several hundred donors were re-analyzed and high-resolution HLA genotyping was added so that TCR occurrence patterns could be studied. Rather than drawing on any new phenotypic data, the later analysis identified candidate immune exposures from TCR beta sequences and the way those sequences occurred across donors. To decide whether each TCR beta V gene segment behaved as functional or pseudogenic, an earlier analysis of nearly 600 of the donors relied on high-throughput TCR beta sequencing. Alongside the repertoire data, information on donor age, sex, ethnicity and CMV serostatus was compiled. A later genetic analysis took genome-wide SNP genotypes for about 55% of the 666 donors and used that subset as a discovery cohort. All discovery cohort repertoires had been generated on a single sequencing platform. Both class I and class II loci were covered by HLA typing, at four-digit resolution. Typing coverage differed by locus: A, B, C, DRB1 and DQB1 were typed in about 620-630 donors, DQA1 in 522, DPA1 in over 600, and DPB1 in 472. A few DR-DQ haplotypes were handled as single units for association and clustering because linkage in the cohort was strong. Among some 410 genotyped donors of the cohort, an average of roughly 230,000 unique TCR beta nucleotide sequences was sequenced per donor, of which about 19% were non-productive.

The cohort was made up of roughly 670 healthy bone marrow donors. Cohort members were all nominally healthy when sampled, although unrecorded immune exposures were likely present. The donor was CMV seropositive and belonged to the group of 250 to 300 seropositive cohort members. A peripheral blood sample was collected from each donor, and TCR beta sequencing was performed on peripheral blood mononuclear cells. Genomic DNA was extracted from the blood cell samples with the Qiagen DNeasy Blood Extraction Kit. The CDR3 covers 14 residues, taking in both the cysteine and the phenylalanine. The entry retains the CDR3 DNA only, 42 bases that are in frame from base 1. From V the trimming removes 2 bases and from J it removes 4 bases, while the gene matches leave 1 base of the junction unaccounted for. For CDR1 and CDR2, the germline V gene lists SGHVS and FNYEAQ. General findings and caveats noted by the study authors: In vitro tests confirmed that a few of the cytomegalovirus-associated TCR beta chains recognize cytomegalovirus antigens. A later genetic analysis reported fewer N-insertions in productive TCRs among donors in an Asian-associated ancestry cluster than the roughly 620-donor mean. The authors suggested that the approach could potentially be extended to other disease states and immunological phenotypes. Because counts were too low, approximately 18 rarely observed V segments, including chromosome 9 orphons, were excluded from the earlier analysis of 587 of the donors. A later genetic analysis associated a missense DCLRE1C variant with V-gene and J-gene trimming of TCR beta chains, and an independent cohort replicated the association. A group of highly shared sequence variants was considered likely to be a technical artifact of the sequencing pipeline. HLA typing was unavailable for some donors at each locus, so association tests used only the typed subset. According to a later analysis, parvovirus B19, influenza, CMV and Epstein-Barr virus appeared linked to several top co-occurrence clusters. In a later analysis, HLA-associated TCR beta chains were found to be more clonally expanded and to have lower generation probabilities than equally common non-associated chains. Broadly in line with IMGT annotations, most TCR beta V segments showed up in productive rearrangements about 87% or about 30% of the time in an earlier analysis of roughly 590 of the donors. Linkage disequilibrium might explain the correlated functional status among segregating V segments, but an unknown experimental factor could not be excluded. In a later analysis, some 17,000 TCR beta sequences were associated with specific HLA alleles at a false discovery rate of 0.05. A further reported finding was that TCR beta sequences accurately predicted the HLA-A and HLA-B alleles for most subjects in the first cohort. In a later analysis, TCR association rates were found to vary across HLA loci, with the most associated TCRs seen for DRB1 alleles and the fewest for HLA-C alleles. When HLA alleles, especially DR and DQ, strongly co-occurred, attributing TCR associations to individual alleles was difficult. In both the original and validation cohorts, the classifier was reported to diagnose cytomegalovirus status with high specificity and sensitivity. In a later analysis, most CMV-associated TCR beta chains were found to appear HLA-restricted, with HLA associations seemingly driven largely by CMV exposure. Immune exposure information for the cohort was limited to CMV serostatus. The presence/absence analyses assumed that sequencing depth was roughly uniform across donors, and that assumption may not be true. The 87-base-pair reads could not distinguish some IMGT-functional V segments, including TRBV6-2 and TRBV6-3, so those segments were excluded. A total of 150 or so TCR beta chains were listed by the study as associated with cytomegalovirus. The cohort was sequenced for TCR beta chains only, and without alpha or paired-chain data the features that could be detected were limited. Across donors, most TCR sequences were observed very rarely, whereas some public TCRs were present in many individuals.

This TCR was sampled from a young woman in good health and CMV-seropositive. The chain is encoded by TRBV7-6 joined to TRBJ2-1, and TRBD2 aligns with 8 junction nucleotides. The specimen was PBMCs. The CDR3 region: CASSLLAGYNEQFF. The DNA sequence is as follows: TGTGCCAGCAGCTTATTAGCGGGGTACAATGAGCAGTTCTTC.